The 2 T cell receptor beta chains reported below all come from one sample, sequenced in a study of T cell repertoires in aging, cancer and after chemotherapy. TRB rearrangements spanning V, D and J were amplified using mixed TRB-A/B primers. From the multiplex PCR reads, TCRdb called clonotypes with MiXCR, one entry per CDR3 protein. The table has about 8,700 distinct CDR3 sequences, over 30% seen once. Amplification of TCR beta used genomic DNA extracted from peripheral blood. The specimen was blood. The receptors come from a human donor in good health.

The rearrangement joins TRBV7-2 to TRBJ2-5; 7 bases line up with TRBD1. The V and J ends lost 7 bases and 1 base, in that order; junction bases with no gene match: 18. The length of the CDR3 is 18 residues. CDR1 and CDR2 from the germline V gene are SGHTA and FQGNSA. Written as DNA, the CDR3 is TGTGCCAGCATCCTCAGGCGATTCTGGGACAGAACCCAAGAGACCCAGTACTTC. This translates into CASILRRFWDRTQETQYF.

The chain is built from TRBV5-4 and TRBJ2-3; 11 nucleotides align to TRBD2. CDR1 is SGHNT and CDR2 is YYREEE in the germline V gene (reference sequence). This CDR3 has 17 residues. The J segment lost 2 bases and the V segment lost 3 bases, leaving 8 bases of the junction unmatched. The CDR3 sequence is CASSSVLAGGLTDTQYF. As DNA, the CDR3 is TGTGCCAGCAGCTCAGTCTTAGCGGGAGGGCTCACAGATACGCAGTATTTT.